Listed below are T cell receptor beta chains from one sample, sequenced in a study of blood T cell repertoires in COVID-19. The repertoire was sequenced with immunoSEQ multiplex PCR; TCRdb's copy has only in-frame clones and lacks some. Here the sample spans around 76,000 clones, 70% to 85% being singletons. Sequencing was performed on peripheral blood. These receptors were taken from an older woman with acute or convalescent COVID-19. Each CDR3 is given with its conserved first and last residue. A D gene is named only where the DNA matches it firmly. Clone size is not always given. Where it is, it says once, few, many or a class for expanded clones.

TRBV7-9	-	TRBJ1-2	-	TGTGCCAGCAGCTTAAAGGCCGGGGGCTACACCTTC	CASSLKAGGYTF
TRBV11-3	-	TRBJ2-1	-	TGTGCCAGCAGCCACGAGCGGGAGTCTGAGGGGGCGGGTGAGCAGTTCTTC	CASSHERESEGAGEQFF
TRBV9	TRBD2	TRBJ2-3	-	TGTGCCAGCAGCTGGGGGACTACAACTAGCACAGATACGCAGTATTTT	CASSWGTTTSTDTQYF
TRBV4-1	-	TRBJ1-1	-	TGCGCCAGCAGCCAAGAGACACGTGTTCTGACTGAAGCTTTCTTT	CASSQETRVLTEAFF
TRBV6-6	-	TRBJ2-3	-	TGTGCCAGCAGACCCGGGTCCTGGCGACGCACAGATACGCAGTATTTT	CASRPGSWRRTDTQYF
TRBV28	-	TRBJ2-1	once	TGTGCCAGCAGTTTAGCGGTTGGGAGCTCCTACAATGAGCAGTTCTTC	CASSLAVGSSYNEQFF
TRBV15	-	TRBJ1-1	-	TGTGCCACCAGCAGCTGGGTACAGGAGAACACTGAAGCTTTCTTT	CATSSWVQENTEAFF
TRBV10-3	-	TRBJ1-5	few	TGTGCCATCAGTGACCGGGGAAGCGAGCAGCCCCAGCATTTT	CAISDRGSEQPQHF
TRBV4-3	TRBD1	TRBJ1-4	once	TGCGCCAGCAGCCGTAAGAGGGGGACAGGGAATGAAAAACTGTTTTTT	CASSRKRGTGNEKLFF
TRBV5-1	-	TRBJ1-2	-	TGCGCCAGCAGCTTCCAGGGTAACTATGGCTACACCTTC	CASSFQGNYGYTF
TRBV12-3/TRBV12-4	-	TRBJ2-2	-	TGTGCCAGCAGTCCCAGGGAACTGGGGGAGCTGTTTTTT	CASSPRELGELFF
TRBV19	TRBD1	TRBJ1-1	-	TGTGCCAGTAGGGACAGGGCGAATAGGGACACTGAAGCTTTCTTT	CASRDRANRDTEAFF
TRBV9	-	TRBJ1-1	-	TGTGCCAGCAGCGTATCGACAGGGAACACTGAAGCTTTCTTT	CASSVSTGNTEAFF
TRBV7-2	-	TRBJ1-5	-	TGTGCCAGCAGCTTAGCGGCAGGGGAATACAATCAGCCCCAGCATTTT	CASSLAAGEYNQPQHF
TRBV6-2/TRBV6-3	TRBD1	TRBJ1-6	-	TGTGCCAGCAGTTTTGGACAGGGAAATTCACCCCTCCACTTT	CASSFGQGNSPLHF
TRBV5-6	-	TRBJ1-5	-	TGTGCCAGCAGCCTTGACAGCGCCGATCAGCCCCAGCATTTT	CASSLDSADQPQHF
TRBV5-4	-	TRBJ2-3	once	TGTGCCAGCAGCTTTGGGGGGAGGGGGGAGTCCACAGATACGCAGTATTTT	CASSFGGRGESTDTQYF
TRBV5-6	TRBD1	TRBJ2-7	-	TGTGCCAGCAGCTTGTCCAGGGGGTCCTACGAGCAGTACTTC	CASSLSRGSYEQYF
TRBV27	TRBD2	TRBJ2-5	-	TGTGCCAGCAGTTTGCGTAGCGGGATAGGTGAGACCCAGTACTTC	CASSLRSGIGETQYF
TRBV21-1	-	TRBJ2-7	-	TGTGCCAGCAGCAACTCGGTTACTAGCGGGAGGCACCATAGCTCCTACGAGCAGTACTTC	CASSNSVTSGRHHSSYEQYF
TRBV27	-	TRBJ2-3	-	TGTGCCAGCACCAAACTGTTCCCTAGCACAGATACGCAGTATTTT	CASTKLFPSTDTQYF
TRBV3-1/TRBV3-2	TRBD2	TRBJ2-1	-	TGTGCCAGCAGCGAGCTAGCGGGGCAATACAATGAGCAGTTCTTC	CASSELAGQYNEQFF
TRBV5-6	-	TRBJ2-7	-	TGTGCCAGCAGCCCAAGGGGGATAAGCTACGAGCAGTACTTC	CASSPRGISYEQYF
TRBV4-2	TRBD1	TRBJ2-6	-	TGTGCCAGCAGCCAGATACCACCTACAGGGGGCGCAACTGGGGCCAACGTCCTGACTTTC	CASSQIPPTGGATGANVLTF
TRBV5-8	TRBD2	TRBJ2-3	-	TGTGCCAGCAGCCCCGCCCGGGCTAGCGGGGTCACAGATACGCAGTATTTT	CASSPARASGVTDTQYF
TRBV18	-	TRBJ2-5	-	TGTGCCAGCTCAACGGGCAGGGTAGAAGAGACCCAGTACTTC	CASSTGRVEETQYF
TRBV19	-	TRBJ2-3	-	TGTGCCAGTAGTACAGGGGAAAGGGATACGCAGTATTTT	CASSTGERDTQYF
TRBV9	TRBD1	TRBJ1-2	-	TGTGCCAGCAGCGTAGCAGGGACAGCTAACTATGGCTACACCTTC	CASSVAGTANYGYTF
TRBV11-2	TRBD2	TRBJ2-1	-	TGTGCCAGCAGCTTAAGGAGACTAGCGGGTGGGAATGAGCAGTTCTTC	CASSLRRLAGGNEQFF
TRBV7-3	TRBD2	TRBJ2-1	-	TGTGCCAGCAGCTCGATAGCGGGAGCGCGCAATGAGCAGTTCTTC	CASSSIAGARNEQFF
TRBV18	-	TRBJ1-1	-	TGTGCCAGCCCGAGGGGGTTGAACACTGAAGCTTTCTTT	CASPRGLNTEAFF
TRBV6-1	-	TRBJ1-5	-	TGTGCCAGCAGTGAATCCTTAACCAGGGGAGATCAGCCCCAGCATTTT	CASSESLTRGDQPQHF
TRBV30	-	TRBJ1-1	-	TGTGCCTGGAGTGTTCGGGGGTTCAACACTGAAGCTTTCTTT	CAWSVRGFNTEAFF
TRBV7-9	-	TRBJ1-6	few	TGTGCCAGCAGCTTAGCGCAGGGATCCAATTCACCCCTCCACTTT	CASSLAQGSNSPLHF
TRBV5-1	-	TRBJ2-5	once	TGCGCCAGCAGCTTGATGGGCCGAGACCAAGAGACCCAGTACTTC	CASSLMGRDQETQYF
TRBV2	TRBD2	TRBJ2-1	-	TGTGCCAGCAGCTCCGGGACTAGCGCATTCAATGAGCAGTTCTTC	CASSSGTSAFNEQFF
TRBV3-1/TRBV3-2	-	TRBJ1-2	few	TGTGCCAAGATAGGGGGGGGAGGTCGGATCTATGGCTACACCTTC	CAKIGGGGRIYGYTF
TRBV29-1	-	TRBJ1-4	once	TGCAGCGTTGGTGTCAAAGAGTGGGAAAAACTGTTTTTT	CSVGVKEWEKLFF
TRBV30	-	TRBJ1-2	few	TGTGCCTGGAGTGTACGAGAAGGGGGATCGTTTGGGTACACCTTC	CAWSVREGGSFGYTF
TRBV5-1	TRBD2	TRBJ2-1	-	TGCGCCAGCAGCCAGACGACTAGCGGGAATGAGCAGTTCTTC	CASSQTTSGNEQFF
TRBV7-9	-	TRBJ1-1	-	TGTGCCAGCGGGGGAGGGATGAACACTGAAGCTTTCTTT	CASGGGMNTEAFF
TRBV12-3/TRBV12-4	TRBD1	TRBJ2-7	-	TGTGCCAGCAGTCGACAGGGTCCCTACGAGCAGTACTTC	CASSRQGPYEQYF
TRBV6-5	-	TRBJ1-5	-	TGTGCCAGCAGTTCAGGGCCCAATCAGCCCCAGCATTTT	CASSSGPNQPQHF
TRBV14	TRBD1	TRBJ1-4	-	TGTGCCAGCAGCCAAGTAGGACAGGGTTGGGAAAAACTGTTTTTT	CASSQVGQGWEKLFF
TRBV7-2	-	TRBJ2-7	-	TGTGCCAGCAGCTTAGAGAGGAGCTACGAGCAGTACTTC	CASSLERSYEQYF